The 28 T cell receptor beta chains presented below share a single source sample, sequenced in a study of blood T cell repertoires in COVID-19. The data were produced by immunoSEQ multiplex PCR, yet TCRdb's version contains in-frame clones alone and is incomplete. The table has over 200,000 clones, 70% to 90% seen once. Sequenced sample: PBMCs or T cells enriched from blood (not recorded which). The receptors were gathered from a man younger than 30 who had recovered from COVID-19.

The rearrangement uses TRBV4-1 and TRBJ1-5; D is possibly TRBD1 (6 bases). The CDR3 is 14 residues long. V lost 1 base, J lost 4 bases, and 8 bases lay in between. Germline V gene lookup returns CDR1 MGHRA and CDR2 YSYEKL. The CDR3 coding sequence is TGCGCCAGCAGCCAAGGAGGACAGAATCAGCCCCAGCATTTT. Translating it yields CASSQGGQNQPQHF.

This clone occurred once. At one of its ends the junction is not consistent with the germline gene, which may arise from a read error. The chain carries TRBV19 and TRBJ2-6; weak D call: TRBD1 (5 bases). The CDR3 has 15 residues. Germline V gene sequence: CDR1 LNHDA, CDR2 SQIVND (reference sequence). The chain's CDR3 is CASSFMNSGANVLAF. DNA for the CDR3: TGTGCCAGTAGTTTTATGAACTCTGGGGCCAACGTCCTGGCTTTC.

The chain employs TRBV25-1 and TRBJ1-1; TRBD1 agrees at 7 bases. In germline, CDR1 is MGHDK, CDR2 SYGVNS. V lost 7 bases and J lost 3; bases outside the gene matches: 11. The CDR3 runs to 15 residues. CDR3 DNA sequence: TGTGCCAGCATTCATATAGGGCAGGGGGACACTGAAGCTTTCTTT. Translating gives CASIHIGQGDTEAFF.

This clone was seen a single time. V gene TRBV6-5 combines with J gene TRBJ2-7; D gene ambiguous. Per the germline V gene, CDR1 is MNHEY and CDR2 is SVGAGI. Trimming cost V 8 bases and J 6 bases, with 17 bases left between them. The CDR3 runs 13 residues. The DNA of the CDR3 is TGTGCCAGCGTCCCGGTCGCCGTCGGCGAGCAGTACTTC. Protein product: CASVPVAVGEQYF.

In DNA, the CDR3 is TGTGCCAGCAGTTCCCGGGGGAGGCAAGAGACCCAGTACTTC. Its protein is CASSSRGRQETQYF. This chain uses TRBV27 with TRBJ2-5; a weak D match, TRBD2 (6 bases). Trimming stripped 4 bases from V and 2 bases from J, with 11 bases between. CDR1 and CDR2 from the germline V gene are MNHEY and SMNVEV (reference sequence). CDR3 length equals 14 residues.

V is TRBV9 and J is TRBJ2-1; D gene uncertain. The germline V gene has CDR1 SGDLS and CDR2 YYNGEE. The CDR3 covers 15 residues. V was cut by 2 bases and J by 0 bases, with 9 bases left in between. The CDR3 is CASSVLSSSYNEQFF. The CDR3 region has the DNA TGTGCCAGCAGCGTTTTGAGTAGCTCCTACAATGAGCAGTTCTTC.

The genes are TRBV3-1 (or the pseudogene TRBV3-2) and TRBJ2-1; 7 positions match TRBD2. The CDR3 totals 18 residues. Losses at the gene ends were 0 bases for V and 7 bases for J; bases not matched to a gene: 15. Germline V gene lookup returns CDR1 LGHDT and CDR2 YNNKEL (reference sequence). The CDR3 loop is CASSQDSKAGEVWNEQFF. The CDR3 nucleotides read TGTGCCAGCAGCCAAGATAGCAAGGCGGGAGAGGTATGGAATGAGCAGTTCTTC.

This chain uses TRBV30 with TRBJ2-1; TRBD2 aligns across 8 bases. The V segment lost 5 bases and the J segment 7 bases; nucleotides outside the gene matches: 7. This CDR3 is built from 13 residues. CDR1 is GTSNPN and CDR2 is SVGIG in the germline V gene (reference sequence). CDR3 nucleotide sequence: TGTGCCTGGTCCCTAGCGGGTTGGAATGAGCAGTTCTTC. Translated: CAWSLAGWNEQFF.

CDR3 sequence (DNA): TGTGCCAGCAGCCGGGGTGCTCAGGGGCAGTTCTTC. Translating gives CASSRGAQGQFF. V usage is TRBV14 and J usage is TRBJ2-1; perhaps TRBD1 as D (5 bases). Germline CDR1 reads SGHDN; CDR2 reads FVKESK. The CDR3 covers 12 residues. V lost 4 bases and J 12 bases, leaving 13 bases between the germline ends. The whole variable domain, remainder taken from reference TRBV14 and TRBJ2-1, is EAGVTQFPSHSVIEKGQTVTLRCDPISGHDNLYWYRRVMGKEIKFLLHFVKESKQDESGMPNNRFLAERTGGTYSTLKVQPAELEDSGVYFCASSRGAQGQFFGPGTRLTVL.

The CDR3 DNA follows: TGTGCCAGCAGGTTAGGAGGGGTGAACAATCAGCCCCAGCATTTT. It yields the protein CASRLGGVNNQPQHF. The rearrangement links TRBV5-8 to TRBJ1-5, with D tentatively TRBD1 (5 bases). This CDR3 region has 15 residues. The germline gives CDR1 SGHTS, CDR2 YDEGEE. Trimming shortened V by 5 bases and J by 3 bases, and 15 bases separated the two germline ends.

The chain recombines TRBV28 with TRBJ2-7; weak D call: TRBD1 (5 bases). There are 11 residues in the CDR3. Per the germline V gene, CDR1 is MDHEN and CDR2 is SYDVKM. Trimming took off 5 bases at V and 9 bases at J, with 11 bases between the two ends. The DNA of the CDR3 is TGTGCCAGCAGTCCCGCTGGGGCGCAGTACTTC. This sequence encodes CASSPAGAQYF.

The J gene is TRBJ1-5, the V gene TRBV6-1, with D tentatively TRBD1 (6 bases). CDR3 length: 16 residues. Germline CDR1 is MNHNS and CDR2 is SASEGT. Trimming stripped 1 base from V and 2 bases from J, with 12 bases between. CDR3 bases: TGTGCCAGCAGTGAAGACCAGGGGTCCGGCAATCAGCCCCAGCATTTT. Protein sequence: CASSEDQGSGNQPQHF.

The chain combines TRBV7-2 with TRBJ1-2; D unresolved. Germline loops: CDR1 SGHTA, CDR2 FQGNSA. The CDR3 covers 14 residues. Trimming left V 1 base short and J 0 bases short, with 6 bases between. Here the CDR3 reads CASSLERANYGYTF. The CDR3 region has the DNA TGTGCCAGCAGCTTAGAAAGAGCTAACTATGGCTACACCTTC.

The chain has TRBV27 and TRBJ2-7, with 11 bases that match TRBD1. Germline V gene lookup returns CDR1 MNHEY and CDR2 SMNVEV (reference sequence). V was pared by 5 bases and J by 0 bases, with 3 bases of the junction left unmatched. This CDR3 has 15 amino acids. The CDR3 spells CASSVGTGGSYEQYF. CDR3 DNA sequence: TGTGCCAGCAGTGTGGGGACAGGGGGCTCCTACGAGCAGTACTTC.

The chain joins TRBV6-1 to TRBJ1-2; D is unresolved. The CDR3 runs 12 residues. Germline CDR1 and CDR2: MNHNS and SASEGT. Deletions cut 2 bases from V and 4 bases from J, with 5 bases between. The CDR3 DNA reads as TGTGCCAGCAGTGAACCCCTCTATGGCTACACCTTC. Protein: CASSEPLYGYTF.

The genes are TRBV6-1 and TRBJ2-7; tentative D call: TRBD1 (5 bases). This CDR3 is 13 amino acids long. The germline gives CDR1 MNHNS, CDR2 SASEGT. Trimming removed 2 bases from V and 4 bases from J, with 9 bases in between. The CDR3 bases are TGTGCCAGCAGTGAAATACGACAGTACGAGCAGTACTTC. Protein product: CASSEIRQYEQYF.

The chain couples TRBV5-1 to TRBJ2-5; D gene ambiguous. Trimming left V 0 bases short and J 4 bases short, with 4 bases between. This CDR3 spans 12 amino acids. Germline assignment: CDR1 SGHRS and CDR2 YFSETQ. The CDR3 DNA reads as TGCGCCAGCAGCTTGGTCGGAGAGACCCAGTACTTC. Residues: CASSLVGETQYF.

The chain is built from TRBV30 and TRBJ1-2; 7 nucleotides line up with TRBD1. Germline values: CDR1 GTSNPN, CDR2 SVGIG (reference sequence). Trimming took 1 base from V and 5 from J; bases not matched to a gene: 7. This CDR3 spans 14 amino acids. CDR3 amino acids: CAWSALRTGYGYTF. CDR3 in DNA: TGTGCCTGGAGTGCGCTCAGGACAGGATATGGCTACACCTTC.

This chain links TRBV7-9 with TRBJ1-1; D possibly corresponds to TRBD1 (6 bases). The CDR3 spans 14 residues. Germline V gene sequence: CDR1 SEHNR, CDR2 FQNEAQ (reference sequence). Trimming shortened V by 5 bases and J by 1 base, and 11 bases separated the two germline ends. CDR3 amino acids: CASSPKTGNTEAFF. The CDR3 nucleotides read TGTGCCAGCAGCCCAAAGACAGGGAACACTGAAGCTTTCTTT.

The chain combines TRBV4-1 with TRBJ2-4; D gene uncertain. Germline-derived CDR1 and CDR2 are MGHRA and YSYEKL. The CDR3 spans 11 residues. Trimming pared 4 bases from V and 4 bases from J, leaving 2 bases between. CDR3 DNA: TGCGCCAGCAGCCCAAAAAACATTCAGTACTTC. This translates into CASSPKNIQYF.

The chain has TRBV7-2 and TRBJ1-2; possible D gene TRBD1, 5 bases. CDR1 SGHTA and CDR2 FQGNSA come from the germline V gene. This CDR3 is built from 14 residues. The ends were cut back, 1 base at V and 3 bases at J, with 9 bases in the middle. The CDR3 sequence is CASSLVPRDYGYTF. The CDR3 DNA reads TGTGCCAGCAGCTTAGTTCCCAGGGACTATGGCTACACCTTC.

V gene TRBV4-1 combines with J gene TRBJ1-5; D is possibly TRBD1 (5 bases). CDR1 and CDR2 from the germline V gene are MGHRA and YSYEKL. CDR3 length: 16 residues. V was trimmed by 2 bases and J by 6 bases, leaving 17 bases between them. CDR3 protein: CASSQSLGPSGQPQHF. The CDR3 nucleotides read TGCGCCAGCAGCCAAAGTTTGGGGCCCTCAGGTCAGCCCCAGCATTTT.

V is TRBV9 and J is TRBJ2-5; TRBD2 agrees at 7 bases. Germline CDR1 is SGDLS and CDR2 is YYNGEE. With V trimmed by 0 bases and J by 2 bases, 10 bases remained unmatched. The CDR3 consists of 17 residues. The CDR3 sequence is CASSVELAGVPQETQYF. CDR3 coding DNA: TGTGCCAGCAGCGTAGAGTTAGCGGGCGTACCTCAAGAGACCCAGTACTTC.

The CDR3: CASGRTGRGSPLHF. The CDR3 DNA is TGTGCCAGCGGCAGAACAGGGAGAGGGTCACCCCTCCACTTT. The chain is built from TRBV28 and TRBJ1-6; tentatively, D is TRBD1 (6 bases). CDR1 MDHEN and CDR2 SYDVKM come from the germline V gene. The CDR3 is 14 amino acids. Between the trimmed V and J ends, which lost 8 bases and 10 bases, there was a span of 18 bases. Combining the CDR3 with reference TRBV28 and TRBJ1-6 gives the whole variable domain DVKVTQSSRYLVKRTGEKVFLECVQDMDHENMFWYRQDPGLGLRLIYFSYDVKMKEKGDIPEGYSVSREKKERFSLILESASTNQTSMYLCASGRTGRGSPLHFGNGTRLTVT.

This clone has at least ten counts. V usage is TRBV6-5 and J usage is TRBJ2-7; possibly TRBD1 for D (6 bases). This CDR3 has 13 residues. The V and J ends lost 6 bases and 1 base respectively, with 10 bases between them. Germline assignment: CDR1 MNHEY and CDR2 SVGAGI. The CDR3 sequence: CASRADRSYEQYF. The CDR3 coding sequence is TGTGCCAGCAGGGCAGACAGGTCCTACGAGCAGTACTTC.

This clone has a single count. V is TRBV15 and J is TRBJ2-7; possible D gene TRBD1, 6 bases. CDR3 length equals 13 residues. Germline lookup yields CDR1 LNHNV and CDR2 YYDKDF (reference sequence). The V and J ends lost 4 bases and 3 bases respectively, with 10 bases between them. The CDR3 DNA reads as TGTGCCACCAGCACCCGGACAGACTACGAGCAGTACTTC. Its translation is CATSTRTDYEQYF.

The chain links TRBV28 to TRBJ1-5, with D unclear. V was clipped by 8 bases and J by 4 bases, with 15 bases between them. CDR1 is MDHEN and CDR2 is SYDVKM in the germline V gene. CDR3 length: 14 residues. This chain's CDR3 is CASCGLISNQPQHF. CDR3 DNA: TGTGCCAGCTGCGGGCTGATCTCTAATCAGCCCCAGCATTTT.

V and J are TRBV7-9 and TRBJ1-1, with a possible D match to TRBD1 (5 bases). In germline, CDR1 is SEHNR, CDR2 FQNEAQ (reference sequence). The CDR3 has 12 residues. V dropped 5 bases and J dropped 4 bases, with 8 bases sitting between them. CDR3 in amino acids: CASSAQGTEAFF. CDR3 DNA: TGTGCCAGCAGCGCGCAGGGCACTGAAGCTTTCTTT.